Below are 3 T cell receptor beta chains sequenced from a single sample in a study of early T cells in non-severe SARS-CoV-2 infection. TCRdb fed the 5' RACE reads into MiXCR, producing one record per CDR3 protein. The sample lists around 72,000 distinct CDR3 sequences, about 9.4% occurring once. The specimen was whole blood, collected at baseline. The receptors come from an adult who was a healthcare worker with PCR-confirmed SARS-CoV-2 infection or an uninfected control (not recorded which).

CDR3 loop: CSARGQAADEKLFF. In nucleotides, the CDR3 is TGCAGTGCTAGAGGACAGGCCGCGGATGAAAAACTGTTTTTT. This chain uses TRBV20-1 with TRBJ1-4; weak D call: TRBD1 (6 bases). The CDR3 is made up of 14 amino acids. Trimming removed 1 base from V and 6 bases from J, with 12 bases in between. Germline V gives CDR1 DFQATT, CDR2 SNEGSKA (reference sequence).

This clonotype was detected only a few times. The chain carries TRBV27 and TRBJ2-3; 8 bases match TRBD2. The CDR3 covers 16 residues. V was pared by 7 bases and J by 2 bases, with 11 bases of the junction left unmatched. CDR1 is MNHEY and CDR2 is SMNVEV in the germline V gene (reference sequence). The DNA of the CDR3 is TGTGCCAGCACCCCATTCGGGGGGGGGAACACAGATACGCAGTATTTT. Translation gives CASTPFGGGNTDTQYF.

This clonotype was found a few times. J is TRBJ2-3 and V is TRBV28; D remains unclear. V dropped 6 bases and J dropped 0 bases, with 22 bases sitting between them. The germline V gene has CDR1 MDHEN and CDR2 SYDVKM. The CDR3 contains 18 residues. CDR3 loop: CASRTPETTRKSTDTQYF. Here the CDR3 DNA reads TGTGCCAGCAGAACGCCCGAAACCACGCGAAAGAGCACAGATACGCAGTATTTT.